Listed below are T cell receptor beta chains from one sample, sequenced in a study of blood T cell repertoires in COVID-19. The assay was immunoSEQ multiplex PCR, and TCRdb's table has in-frame clones only and misses some. The sample has about 140,000 clones; 65% to 80% are singletons. Specimen: peripheral blood. These receptors all come from a man aged 55 to 70 with acute or convalescent COVID-19. The CDR3 runs from the conserved cysteine through the conserved F or W. D genes are given only for firm matches. The size entry is marked missing in some rows and otherwise reads once, few, many or a size class.

cdr3_length j_call v_call d_call clone_size cdr3_aa cdr3_nt
15 TRBJ2-2 TRBV19 TRBD2 NA CASSIGTSFGGELFF TGTGCCAGTAGTATTGGGACTAGCTTCGGCGGGGAGCTGTTTTTT
14 TRBJ2-7 TRBV19 NA NA CASSIGGVEYEQYF TGTGCCAGTAGTATCGGCGGGGTTGAGTACGAGCAGTACTTC
15 TRBJ1-5 TRBV24-1 NA NA CATSESGDSNQPQHF TGTGCCACCAGTGAGTCAGGGGATAGCAATCAGCCCCAGCATTTT
13 TRBJ1-1 TRBV24-1 NA NA CATRGGLGAEAFF TGTGCCACCAGGGGGGGACTGGGCGCTGAAGCTTTCTTT
15 TRBJ1-4 TRBV6-5 NA NA CASSSVIGANEKLFF TGTGCCAGCAGTTCTGTGATCGGGGCTAATGAAAAACTGTTTTTT
13 TRBJ1-1 TRBV6-2/TRBV6-3 NA NA CASTPVRETEAFF TGTGCCAGCACCCCCGTGAGGGAGACTGAAGCTTTCTTT
16 TRBJ1-2 TRBV5-8 NA NA CASSLARQTRSYGYTF TGTGCCAGCAGCTTGGCTAGACAGACGAGAAGCTATGGCTACACCTTC
16 TRBJ1-2 TRBV2 TRBD1 NA CASRALQGLGYYGYTF TGTGCCAGCCGGGCGTTACAGGGGTTGGGGTACTATGGCTACACCTTC
15 TRBJ2-7 TRBV19 TRBD1 NA CASSPHRDSRYEQYF TGTGCCAGTAGTCCACACCGGGACAGTCGCTACGAGCAGTACTTC
14 TRBJ1-4 TRBV27 NA few CASSFTGQNEKLFF TGTGCCAGCAGTTTCACAGGCCAAAATGAAAAACTGTTTTTT
14 TRBJ1-4 TRBV28 NA NA CASSGRSFQEKLFF TGTGCCAGTTCTGGAAGGAGTTTCCAGGAAAAACTGTTTTTT
17 TRBJ2-1 TRBV6-2/TRBV6-3 TRBD2 NA CASSYSPPSGIYNEQFF TGTGCCAGCAGTTACTCACCCCCTAGCGGGATCTACAATGAGCAGTTCTTC
14 TRBJ2-2 TRBV3-1/TRBV3-2 TRBD2 NA CASSLGPSGGELFF TGTGCCAGCAGCCTAGGGCCTAGCGGCGGGGAGCTGTTTTTT
15 TRBJ2-5 TRBV4-3 NA NA CASSLGRVGQETQYF TGCGCCAGCAGCCTCGGGAGAGTAGGGCAAGAGACCCAGTACTTC
13 TRBJ1-1 TRBV5-6 NA NA CASSPGGGTEAFF TGTGCCAGCAGCCCTGGGGGGGGTACTGAAGCTTTCTTT
14 TRBJ2-1 TRBV20-1 TRBD2 NA CSASKSSGYNEQFF TGCAGTGCTAGTAAGTCTAGCGGTTACAATGAGCAGTTCTTC
14 TRBJ2-7 TRBV6-5 TRBD1 NA CASRRGDRGYEQYF TGTGCCAGCAGGAGAGGAGACAGGGGCTACGAGCAGTACTTC
12 TRBJ1-1 TRBV27 NA NA CASGLLAGEAFF TGTGCCAGCGGACTTTTAGCCGGTGAAGCTTTCTTT
15 TRBJ2-5 TRBV5-1 TRBD1 NA CASSGQGAGGETRYF TGCGCCAGCAGCGGCCAGGGGGCCGGTGGCGAGACCCGGTACTTC
16 TRBJ2-1 TRBV19 TRBD2 few CASRSPGLAGYNEQFF TGTGCCAGTAGGTCACCCGGACTAGCGGGTTACAATGAGCAGTTCTTC
14 TRBJ2-7 TRBV27 NA once CASSPDRRSYEQYF TGTGCCAGCAGCCCCGACAGGCGCTCCTACGAGCAGTACTTC
15 TRBJ2-3 TRBV19 TRBD1 NA CASSKGQGATDTQYF TGTGCCAGTAGTAAGGGACAGGGGGCCACAGATACGCAGTATTTT
16 TRBJ2-3 TRBV28 NA NA CASSLNRGKSTDTQYF TGTGCCAGCAGTTTGAACCGGGGGAAGAGCACAGATACGCAGTATTTT
14 TRBJ1-1 TRBV3-1/TRBV3-2 NA many CASSQESGNTEAFF TGTGCCAGCAGCCAAGAGTCAGGGAACACTGAAGCTTTCTTT
17 TRBJ2-1 TRBV6-1 TRBD1 NA CASSGRQGRPPYNEQFF TGTGCCAGCAGTGGACGACAGGGGAGGCCGCCCTACAATGAGCAGTTCTTC
14 TRBJ1-2 TRBV5-4 NA NA CASSLTQLGYGYTF TGTGCCAGCAGCCTGACACAATTGGGCTATGGCTACACCTTC
14 TRBJ2-3 TRBV14 NA NA CASSQRGSTDTQYF TGTGCCAGCAGCCAGCGTGGTAGCACAGATACGCAGTATTTT
15 TRBJ1-6 TRBV5-4 NA few CASSEDRLINSPLHF TGTGCCAGCAGCGAGGACAGACTGATTAATTCACCCCTCCACTTT
13 TRBJ1-5 TRBV12-3/TRBV12-4 TRBD1 NA CASRIGQEGPQHF TGTGCCAGCAGGATAGGACAGGAGGGGCCCCAGCATTTT
14 TRBJ2-5 TRBV7-2 TRBD2 NA CASSPQGGGETQYF TGTGCCAGCAGCCCTCAGGGCGGGGGAGAGACCCAGTACTTC
15 TRBJ2-7 TRBV11-2 TRBD2 NA CASSSGTSEAHEQYF TGTGCCAGCAGCTCCGGGACTAGCGAAGCCCACGAGCAGTACTTC
17 TRBJ2-7 TRBV24-1 NA NA CATSVPPRQDSSYEQYF TGTGCCACCAGTGTCCCCCCCAGGCAGGACAGCTCCTACGAGCAGTACTTC
15 TRBJ1-3 TRBV7-8 NA NA CASSLASPSGNTIYF TGTGCCAGCAGCTTAGCCAGTCCCTCTGGAAACACCATATATTTT
17 TRBJ2-7 TRBV15 TRBD2 NA CATSRARQSGRPHEQYF TGTGCCACCAGCAGAGCCCGTCAGAGCGGGAGGCCCCACGAGCAGTACTTC
13 TRBJ2-7 TRBV29-1 NA NA CSVGKEGTYEQYF TGCAGCGTCGGAAAGGAGGGGACCTACGAGCAGTACTTC
13 TRBJ1-4 TRBV15 NA NA CATAGGTNEKLFF TGTGCCACGGCGGGAGGCACTAATGAAAAACTGTTTTTT
16 TRBJ2-1 TRBV7-6 NA NA CASSQPFAGRRNEQFF TGTGCCAGCAGCCAACCTTTCGCGGGACGACGCAATGAGCAGTTCTTC
16 TRBJ1-5 TRBV6-1 NA NA CASSENSALANQPQHF TGTGCCAGCAGTGAAAACTCTGCCTTAGCTAATCAGCCCCAGCATTTT
15 TRBJ2-4 TRBV29-1 TRBD2 NA CSVDSSSGRRNIQYF TGCAGCGTTGATAGTTCTAGCGGGAGGAGGAACATTCAGTACTTC
15 TRBJ2-2 TRBV4-2 TRBD1 once CASSQDRGRTGELFF TGTGCCAGCAGCCAGGACAGGGGACGAACCGGGGAGCTGTTTTTT
15 TRBJ1-6 TRBV6-5 TRBD1 NA CASSYGDRDGSPLHF TGTGCCAGCAGTTACGGCGACAGGGACGGTTCACCCCTCCACTTT
14 TRBJ1-6 TRBV2 NA NA CASSRGGRNSPLHF TGTGCCAGCAGTAGGGGGGGGCGCAATTCACCCCTCCACTTT
12 TRBJ1-4 TRBV19 NA NA CASSMTREKLFF TGTGCCAGTAGTATGACGAGGGAAAAACTGTTTTTT
15 TRBJ1-1 TRBV5-8 NA NA CASSRRGAMNTEAFF TGTGCCAGCAGCCGCAGGGGAGCTATGAACACTGAAGCTTTCTTT
12 TRBJ1-1 TRBV6-5 TRBD1 NA CASPRDRGKAFF TGTGCCAGCCCGCGGGACAGAGGTAAAGCTTTCTTT
12 TRBJ1-5 TRBV24-1 NA NA CATSESNQPQHF TGTGCCACCAGTGAGTCGAATCAGCCCCAGCATTTT
14 TRBJ1-4 TRBV7-2 TRBD1 few CASRQGQGGEKLFF TGTGCCAGCAGGCAGGGACAGGGGGGTGAAAAACTGTTTTTT
12 TRBJ2-1 TRBV2 NA NA CASSPTRGEQFF TGTGCCAGCAGCCCTACTCGAGGAGAGCAGTTCTTC
14 TRBJ2-7 TRBV5-4 NA NA CASSLAGSPYEQYF TGTGCCAGCAGCTTAGCTGGTTCCCCCTACGAGCAGTACTTC
13 TRBJ2-7 TRBV24-1 NA NA CATSDPDRFEQYF TGTGCCACCAGTGACCCTGACAGGTTCGAGCAGTACTTC
15 TRBJ2-5 TRBV25-1 NA NA CASGWAVGLQETQYF TGTGCCAGCGGTTGGGCCGTGGGCCTCCAAGAGACCCAGTACTTC
14 TRBJ1-2 TRBV19 NA NA CASSNFRQNYGYTF TGTGCCAGTAGTAATTTTCGACAGAACTATGGCTACACCTTC
12 TRBJ2-1 TRBV5-1 NA NA CASSPFYNEQFF TGCGCCAGCAGCCCTTTCTACAATGAGCAGTTCTTC
15 TRBJ2-7 TRBV7-3 TRBD2 NA CASSLTGTGGYEQYF TGTGCCAGCAGCTTAACGGGGACGGGAGGCTACGAGCAGTACTTC
16 TRBJ2-2 TRBV4-1 NA NA CASSQDSSSAGGELFF TGCGCCAGCAGCCAAGATTCAAGCAGTGCGGGCGGGGAGCTGTTTTTT